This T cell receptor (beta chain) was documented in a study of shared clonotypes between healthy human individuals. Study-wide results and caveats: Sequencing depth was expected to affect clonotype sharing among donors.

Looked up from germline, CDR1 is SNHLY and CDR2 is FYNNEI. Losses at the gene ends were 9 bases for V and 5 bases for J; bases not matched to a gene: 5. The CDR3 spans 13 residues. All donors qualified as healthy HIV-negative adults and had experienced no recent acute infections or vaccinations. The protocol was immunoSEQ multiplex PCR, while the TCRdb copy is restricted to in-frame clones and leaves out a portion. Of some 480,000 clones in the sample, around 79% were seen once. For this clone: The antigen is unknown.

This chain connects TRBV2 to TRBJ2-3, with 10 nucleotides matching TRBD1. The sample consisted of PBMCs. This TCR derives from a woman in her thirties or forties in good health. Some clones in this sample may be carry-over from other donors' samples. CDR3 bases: TGTGCCAGAGGGACAGGGGAAGTAGATACGCAGTATTTT. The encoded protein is CARGTGEVDTQYF.